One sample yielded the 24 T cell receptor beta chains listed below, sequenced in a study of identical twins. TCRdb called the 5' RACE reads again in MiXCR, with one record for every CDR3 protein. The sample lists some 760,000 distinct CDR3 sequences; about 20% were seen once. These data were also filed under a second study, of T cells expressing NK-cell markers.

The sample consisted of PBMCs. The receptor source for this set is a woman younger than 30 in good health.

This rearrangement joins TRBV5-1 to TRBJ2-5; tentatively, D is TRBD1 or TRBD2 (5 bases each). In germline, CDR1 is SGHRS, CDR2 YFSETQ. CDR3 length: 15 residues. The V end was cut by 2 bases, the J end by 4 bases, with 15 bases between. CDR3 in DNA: TGCGCCAGCAGCTTTGGGACCCACAAAGCAGAGACCCAGTACTTC. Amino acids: CASSFGTHKAETQYF.

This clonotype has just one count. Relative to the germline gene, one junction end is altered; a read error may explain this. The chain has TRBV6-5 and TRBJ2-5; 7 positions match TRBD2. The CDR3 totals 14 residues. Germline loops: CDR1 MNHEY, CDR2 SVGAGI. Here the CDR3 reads CASSYAGVLETQYF. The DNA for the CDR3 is TGTGCTAGCAGTTACGCGGGGGTTCTGGAGACCCAGTACTTC.

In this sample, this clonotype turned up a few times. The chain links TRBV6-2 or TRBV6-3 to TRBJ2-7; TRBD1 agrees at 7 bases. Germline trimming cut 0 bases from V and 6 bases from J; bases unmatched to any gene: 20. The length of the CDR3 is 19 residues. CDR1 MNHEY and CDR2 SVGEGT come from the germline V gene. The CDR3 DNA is TGTGCCAGCAGTTACTCACGAACTCGAACCGGGACAGATAGAGGCGAGCAGTACTTC. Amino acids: CASSYSRTRTGTDRGEQYF.

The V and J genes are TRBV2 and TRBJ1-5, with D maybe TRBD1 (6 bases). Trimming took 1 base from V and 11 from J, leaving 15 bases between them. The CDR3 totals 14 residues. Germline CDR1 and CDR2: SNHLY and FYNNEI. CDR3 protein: CASSEEGQPKSQHF. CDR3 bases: TGTGCCAGCAGTGAAGAAGGACAGCCTAAGTCCCAGCATTTT.

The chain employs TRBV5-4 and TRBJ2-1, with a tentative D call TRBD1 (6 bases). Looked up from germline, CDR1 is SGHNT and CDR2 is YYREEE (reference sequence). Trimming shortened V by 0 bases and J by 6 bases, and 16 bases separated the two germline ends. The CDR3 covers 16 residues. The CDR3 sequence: CASSLEGGGSGNEQFF. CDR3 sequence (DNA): TGTGCCAGCAGCTTGGAAGGGGGTGGGAGTGGCAATGAGCAGTTCTTC. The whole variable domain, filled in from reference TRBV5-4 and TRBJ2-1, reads ETGVTQSPTHLIKTRGQQVTLRCSSQSGHNTVSWYQQALGQGPQFIFQYYREEENGRGNFPPRFSGLQFPNYSSELNVNALELDDSALYLCASSLEGGGSGNEQFFGPGTRLTVL.

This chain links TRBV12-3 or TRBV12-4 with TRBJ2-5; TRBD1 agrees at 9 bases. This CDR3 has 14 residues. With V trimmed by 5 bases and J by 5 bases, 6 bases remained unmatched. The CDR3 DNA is TGTGCCAGCAGTCGGGACAGGGCGGGTGAGACCCAGTACTTC. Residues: CASSRDRAGETQYF.

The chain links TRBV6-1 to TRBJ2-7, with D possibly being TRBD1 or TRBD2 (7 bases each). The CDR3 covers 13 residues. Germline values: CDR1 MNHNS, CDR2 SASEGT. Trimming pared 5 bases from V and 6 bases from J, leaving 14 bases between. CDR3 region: CASSSGTVSEQYF. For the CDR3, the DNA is TGTGCCAGCAGTAGCGGGACAGTCAGCGAGCAGTACTTC.

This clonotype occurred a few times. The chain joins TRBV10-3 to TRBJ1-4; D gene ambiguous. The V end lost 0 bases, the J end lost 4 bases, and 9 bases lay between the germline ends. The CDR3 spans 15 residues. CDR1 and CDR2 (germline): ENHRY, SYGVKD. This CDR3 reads CAISESLSDNEKLFF. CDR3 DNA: TGTGCCATCAGTGAGTCACTTTCCGATAATGAAAAACTGTTTTTT.

CDR3 sequence (DNA): TGCGCCAGCAGCCCACGTGCGGAGTTCGTGGATGGCTACACCTTC. It codes for CASSPRAEFVDGYTF. The chain combines TRBV5-1 with TRBJ1-2; D is undetermined. V lost 4 bases and J lost 6, with 19 bases in between. The germline V gene encodes CDR1 SGHRS and CDR2 YFSETQ. The CDR3 covers 15 residues.

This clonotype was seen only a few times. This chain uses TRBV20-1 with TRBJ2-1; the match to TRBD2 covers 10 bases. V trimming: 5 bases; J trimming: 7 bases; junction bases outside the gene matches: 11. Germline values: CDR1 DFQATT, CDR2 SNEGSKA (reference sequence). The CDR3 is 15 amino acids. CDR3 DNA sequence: TGCAGTGCTGATCACCCGGGACTAGCGTGGAATGAGCAGTTCTTC. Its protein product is CSADHPGLAWNEQFF.

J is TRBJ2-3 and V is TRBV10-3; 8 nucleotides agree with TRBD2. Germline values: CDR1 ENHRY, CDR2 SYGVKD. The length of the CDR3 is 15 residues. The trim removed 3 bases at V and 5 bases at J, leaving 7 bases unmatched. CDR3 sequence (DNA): TGTGCCATCAGTGACCCCGGGGGGGCGGGAGATACGCAGTATTTT. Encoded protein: CAISDPGGAGDTQYF.

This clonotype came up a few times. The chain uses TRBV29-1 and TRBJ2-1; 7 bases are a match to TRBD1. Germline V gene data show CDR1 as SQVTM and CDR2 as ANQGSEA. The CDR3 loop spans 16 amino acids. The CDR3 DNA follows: TGCAGTACAAGGGGGCGGGTAGGGTACGGCTACAATGAGCAGTTCTTC. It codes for CSTRGRVGYGYNEQFF.

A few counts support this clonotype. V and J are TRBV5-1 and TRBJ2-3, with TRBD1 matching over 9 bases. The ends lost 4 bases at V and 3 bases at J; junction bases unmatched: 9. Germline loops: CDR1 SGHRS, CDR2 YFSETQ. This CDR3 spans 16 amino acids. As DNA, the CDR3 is TGCGCCAGCAGCCCCGACCCGGGACAGGGAACAGATACGCAGTATTTT. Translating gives CASSPDPGQGTDTQYF.

The CDR3 spells CASSLGGGGAQPQHF. The CDR3, as DNA: TGTGCCAGCAGCTTAGGAGGCGGGGGGGCTCAGCCCCAGCATTTT. The chain uses TRBV11-2 and TRBJ1-5, with D perhaps TRBD1 (6 bases). Per the germline V gene, CDR1 is SGHAT and CDR2 is FQNNGV. The CDR3 is made up of 15 amino acids. V lost 1 base and J lost 6, with 13 bases in between.

CDR3 in DNA: TGCAGTGCTCCTCGGACCGGGGCGAACACTGAAGCTTTCTTT. Protein product: CSAPRTGANTEAFF. J is TRBJ1-1 and V is TRBV20-1, with D tentatively TRBD1 (5 bases). This CDR3 is built from 14 residues. V gave up 5 bases and J gave up 1 base, with 14 bases separating them. CDR1 is DFQATT and CDR2 is SNEGSKA in the germline V gene (reference sequence).

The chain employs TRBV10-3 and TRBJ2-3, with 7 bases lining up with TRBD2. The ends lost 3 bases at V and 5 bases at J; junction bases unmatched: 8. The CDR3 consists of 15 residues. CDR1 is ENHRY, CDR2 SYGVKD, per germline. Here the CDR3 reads CAISDGAGRGDTQYF. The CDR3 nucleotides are TGTGCCATCAGTGATGGAGCGGGGCGGGGAGATACGCAGTATTTT.

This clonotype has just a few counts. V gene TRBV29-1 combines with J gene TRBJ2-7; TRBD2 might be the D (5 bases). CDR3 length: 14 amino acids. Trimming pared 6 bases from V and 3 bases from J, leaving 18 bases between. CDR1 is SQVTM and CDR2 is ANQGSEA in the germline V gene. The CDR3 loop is CSVRARGGNYEQYF. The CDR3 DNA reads TGCAGCGTCCGCGCCCGAGGAGGCAACTACGAGCAGTACTTC.

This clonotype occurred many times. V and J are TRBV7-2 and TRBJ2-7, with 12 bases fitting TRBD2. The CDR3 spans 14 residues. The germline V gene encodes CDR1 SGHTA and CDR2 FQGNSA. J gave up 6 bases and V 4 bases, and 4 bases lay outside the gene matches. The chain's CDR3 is CASSSTSGSGEQYF. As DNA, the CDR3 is TGTGCCAGCAGCTCGACTAGCGGGAGTGGCGAGCAGTACTTC. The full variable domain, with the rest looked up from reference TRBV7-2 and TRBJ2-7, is GAGVSQSPSNKVTEKGKDVELRCDPISGHTALYWYRQSLGQGLEFLIYFQGNSAPDKSGLPSDRFSAERTGGSVSTLTIQRTQQEDSAVYLCASSSTSGSGEQYFGPGTRLTVT.

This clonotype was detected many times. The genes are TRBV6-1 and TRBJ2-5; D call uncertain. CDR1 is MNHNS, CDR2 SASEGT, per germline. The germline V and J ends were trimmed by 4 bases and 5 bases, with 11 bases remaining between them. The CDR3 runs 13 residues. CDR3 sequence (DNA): TGTGCCAGCAGTGCCCTAGTTAAGGAGACCCAGTACTTC. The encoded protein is CASSALVKETQYF.

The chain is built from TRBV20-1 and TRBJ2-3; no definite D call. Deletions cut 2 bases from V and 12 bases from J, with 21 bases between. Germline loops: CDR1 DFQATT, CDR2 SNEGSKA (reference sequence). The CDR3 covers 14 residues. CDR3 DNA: TGCAGTGCTAGAAAGTCCCTTTCCGTTTTCATCCAGTATTTT. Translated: CSARKSLSVFIQYF.

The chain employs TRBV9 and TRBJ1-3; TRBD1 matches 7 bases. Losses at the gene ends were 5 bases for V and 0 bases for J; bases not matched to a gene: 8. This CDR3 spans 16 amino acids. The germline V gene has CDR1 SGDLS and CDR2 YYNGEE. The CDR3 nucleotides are TGTGCCAGCAGTTTCGACAGGGTGTCCTCTGGAAACACCATATATTTT. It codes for CASSFDRVSSGNTIYF.

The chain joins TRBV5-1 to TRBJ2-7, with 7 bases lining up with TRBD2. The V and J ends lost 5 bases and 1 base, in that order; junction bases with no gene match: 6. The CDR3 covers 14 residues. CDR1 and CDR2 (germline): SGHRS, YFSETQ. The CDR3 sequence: CASRWASGSYEQYF. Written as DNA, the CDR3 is TGCGCCAGCAGATGGGCTAGCGGATCCTACGAGCAGTACTTC.

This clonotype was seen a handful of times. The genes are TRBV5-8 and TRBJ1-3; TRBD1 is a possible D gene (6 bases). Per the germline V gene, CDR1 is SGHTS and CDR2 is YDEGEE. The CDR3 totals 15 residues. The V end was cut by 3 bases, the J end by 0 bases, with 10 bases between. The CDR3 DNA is TGTGCCAGCAGCTCCGGGACAAACTCTGGAAACACCATATATTTT. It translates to CASSSGTNSGNTIYF.

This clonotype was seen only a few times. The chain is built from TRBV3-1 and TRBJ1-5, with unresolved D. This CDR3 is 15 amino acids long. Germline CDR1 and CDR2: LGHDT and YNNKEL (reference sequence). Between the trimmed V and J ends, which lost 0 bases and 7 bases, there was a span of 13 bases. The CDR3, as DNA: TGTGCCAGCAGCCAAGACCTTGTCCGCGGGCAGCCCCAGCATTTT. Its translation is CASSQDLVRGQPQHF.